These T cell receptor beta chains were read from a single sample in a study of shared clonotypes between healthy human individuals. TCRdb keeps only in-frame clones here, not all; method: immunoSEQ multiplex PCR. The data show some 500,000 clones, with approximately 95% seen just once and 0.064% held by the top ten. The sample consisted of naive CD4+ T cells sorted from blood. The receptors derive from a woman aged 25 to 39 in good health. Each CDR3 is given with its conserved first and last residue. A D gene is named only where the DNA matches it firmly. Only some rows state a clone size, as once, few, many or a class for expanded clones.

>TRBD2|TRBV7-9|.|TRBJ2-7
TGTGCCAGCAGCTCCCAACTAGCGGGAGGGCCCTCCTACGAGCAGTACTTC
CASSSQLAGGPSYEQYF
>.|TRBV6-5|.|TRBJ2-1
TGTGCCAGCAGGCCCGGACTGTACAATGAGCAGTTCTTC
CASRPGLYNEQFF
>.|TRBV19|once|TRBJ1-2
TGTGCCAGTAGTGGTATTTTAGGACACAGCTACACCTTC
CASSGILGHSYTF
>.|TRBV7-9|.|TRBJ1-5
TGTGCCAGCAGCTCCCCGGGAATCCTCAATCAGCCCCAGCATTTT
CASSSPGILNQPQHF
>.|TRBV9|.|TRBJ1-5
TGTGCCAGCAGCGAAGACCCCTCTCAGCCCCAGCATTTT
CASSEDPSQPQHF
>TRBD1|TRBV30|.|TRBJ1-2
TGTGCCTGGAGTGTTTTTCAGGGGGAGACTGGCTACACCTTC
CAWSVFQGETGYTF
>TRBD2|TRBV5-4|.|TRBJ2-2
TGTGCCAGCAGCCCCCGGGGTAGCGGGAGGTTGAACGGGGAGCTGTTTTTT
CASSPRGSGRLNGELFF
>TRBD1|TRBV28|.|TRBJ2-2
TGTGCCAGCAGGGGCGGACAGGGGGCCACCGGGGAGCTGTTTTTT
CASRGGQGATGELFF
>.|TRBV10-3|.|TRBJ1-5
TGTGCCAGCCGTGGGGGGGCCGCGGGGCCCCAGCATTTT
CASRGGAAGPQHF
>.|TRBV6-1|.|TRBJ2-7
TGTGCCAGCACTAGCGTACTCTACGAGCAGTACTTC
CASTSVLYEQYF
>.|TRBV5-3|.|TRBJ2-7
TGTGCCAGAACCCTAAACCGGACGAACTACGAGCAGTACTTC
CARTLNRTNYEQYF
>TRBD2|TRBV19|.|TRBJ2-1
TGTGCCAGTTCGGGCCGGGACTACTACAATGAGCAGTTCTTC
CASSGRDYYNEQFF
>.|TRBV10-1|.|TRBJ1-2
TGCGCCAGCGGCCACCCCCTTGATGGCAGGGGCTCTCCTAACTATGGCTACACCTTC
CASGHPLDGRGSPNYGYTF
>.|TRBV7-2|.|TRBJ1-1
TGTGCCAGCAGCTTAGAAGGCGGCACTTATACTGAAGCTTTCTTT
CASSLEGGTYTEAFF
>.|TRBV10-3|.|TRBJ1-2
TGTGCCATCAGTACGGGTTCTGTTAAGGGGTATGGCTACACCTTC
CAISTGSVKGYGYTF
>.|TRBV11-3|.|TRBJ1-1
TGTGCCAGCAGCACAGGGCAGCACACTGAAGCTTTCTTT
CASSTGQHTEAFF
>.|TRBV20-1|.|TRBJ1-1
TGCAGTGCTAGAGATCCTCTGGGTGGTTTCTTT
CSARDPLGGFF
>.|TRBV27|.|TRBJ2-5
TGTGCCAGCAGTTTATGCGAGACCCAGTACTTC
CASSLCETQYF
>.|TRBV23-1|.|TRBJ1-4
TGCGCCAGCAGTCAATCGAGGATGGGGGGTGAAAAACTGTTTTTT
CASSQSRMGGEKLFF
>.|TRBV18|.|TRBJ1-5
TGTGCCAGCTCACCATTGGGGCGCGGGGGGCACCAGCCCCAGCATTTT
CASSPLGRGGHQPQHF
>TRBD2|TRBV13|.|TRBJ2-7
TGTGCCAGCAGCCCCGACCGGCGCGGGAGGGCCTGGGGGGCCGAGCAGTACTTC
CASSPDRRGRAWGAEQYF
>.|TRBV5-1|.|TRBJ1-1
TGCGCCAGCAGCTCAGTGGGGGGACGGTTAGCTTTCTTT
CASSSVGGRLAFF
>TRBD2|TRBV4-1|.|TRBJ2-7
TGCGCCAGCAGCCAACAAATACTAGCGGGAGGGGGCGAGCAGTACTTC
CASSQQILAGGGEQYF
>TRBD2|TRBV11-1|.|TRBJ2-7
TGTGCCAGCAGCTTGGGCGGGGGAGGCTACGAGCAGTACTTC
CASSLGGGGYEQYF
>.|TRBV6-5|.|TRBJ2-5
TGTGCCAGCAGACTCCGGAAGACCCAGTACTTC
CASRLRKTQYF
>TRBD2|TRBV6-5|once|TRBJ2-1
TGTGCCAGCGGGGCGGGGGCCTACAATGAGCAGTTCTTC
CASGAGAYNEQFF
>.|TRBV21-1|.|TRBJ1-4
TGTGCCAGCAGCAAAGGGGTCCAGGGGGCTTTTTGGGAAAAACTGTTTTTT
CASSKGVQGAFWEKLFF
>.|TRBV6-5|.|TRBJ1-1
TGTGCCAGCAGTTTACTCGACGGGAACACTGAAGCTTTCTTT
CASSLLDGNTEAFF
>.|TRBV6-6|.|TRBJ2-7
TGTGCCAGCAGTTTTACACCAGGGGATAACGAGCAGTACTTC
CASSFTPGDNEQYF
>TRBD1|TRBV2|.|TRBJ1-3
TGTGCCAGCAGCCCCGACAGGGCTGGAAACACCATATATTTT
CASSPDRAGNTIYF
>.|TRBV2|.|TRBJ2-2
TGTGCCAGCAGTGAATGGCAGGGCACCGGGGAGCTGTTTTTT
CASSEWQGTGELFF
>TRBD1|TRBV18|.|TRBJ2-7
TGTGCCAGCTCACCAGGGGGACAGGGAGCCTACGAGCAGTACTTC
CASSPGGQGAYEQYF
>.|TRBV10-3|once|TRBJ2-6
TGTGCCACCGCCGCAGGCTCTGGGGCCAACGTCCTGACTTTC
CATAAGSGANVLTF
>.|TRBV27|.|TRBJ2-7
TGTGCCAGCAGTTTTGGGCGGGGCGAGCAGTACTTC
CASSFGRGEQYF
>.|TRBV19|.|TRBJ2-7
TGTGCCAGTAGTATAGATCTAGAGGCTAGCGCTTACGAGCAGTACTTC
CASSIDLEASAYEQYF
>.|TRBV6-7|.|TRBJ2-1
TGTGCCAGGCCGTTGCAGATCCACAATGAGCAGTTCTTC
CARPLQIHNEQFF
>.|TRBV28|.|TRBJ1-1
TGTGCCAGCAGTTTCGTCGGACGGAGGGCTTTCTTT
CASSFVGRRAFF
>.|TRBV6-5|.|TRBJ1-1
TGTGCCAGCAGTTACTCAGGGGCCCCGGGCACTGAAGCTTTCTTT
CASSYSGAPGTEAFF
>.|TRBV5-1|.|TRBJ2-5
TGCGCCAGCAGCTTGATTTCGGGCTGGGGAGAGACCCAGTACTTC
CASSLISGWGETQYF
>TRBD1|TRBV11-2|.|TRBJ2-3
TGTGCCAGCAGCTCGGGACAGGGTGTAGGTACGCAGTATTTT
CASSSGQGVGTQYF
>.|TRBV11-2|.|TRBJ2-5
TGTGCCAGCAGCTCCCGGACAATAGAGACCCAGTACTTC
CASSSRTIETQYF
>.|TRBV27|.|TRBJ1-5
TGTGCCAGCAGAAGGACATTTGAGACCCAAGGATTCCAGCCCCAGCATTTT
CASRRTFETQGFQPQHF
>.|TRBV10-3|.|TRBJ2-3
TGTGCCATCAGTGAGAATAAGGGCATCCCCACAGATACGCAGTATTTT
CAISENKGIPTDTQYF
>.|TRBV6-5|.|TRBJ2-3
TGTGCCAGCAAGCCGGGACCCGGCACAGATACGCAGTATTTT
CASKPGPGTDTQYF
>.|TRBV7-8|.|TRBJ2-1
TGTGCCAGCAGCTTTAACAATGAGCAGTTCTTC
CASSFNNEQFF
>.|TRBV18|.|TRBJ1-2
TGTGCCAGCTCACCTACGGTTTCGCAGGATGGCTACACCTTC
CASSPTVSQDGYTF
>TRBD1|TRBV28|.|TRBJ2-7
TGTGCCAGCAGTTTAAACGGGGTTGGGACAGGTTTTCCGCCCTACGAGCAGTACTTC
CASSLNGVGTGFPPYEQYF
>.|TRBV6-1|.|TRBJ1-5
TGTGCCAGCAACCGTTTAAATCAGCCCCAGCATTTT
CASNRLNQPQHF
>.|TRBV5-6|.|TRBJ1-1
TGTGCCAGCAGCTTGGTGCTAGGACAGATTTTGAACACTGAAGCTTTCTTT
CASSLVLGQILNTEAFF
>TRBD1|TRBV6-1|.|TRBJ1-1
TGTGCCAGCAGTGACAGCGGACAGGGTGCCACTGAAGCTTTCTTT
CASSDSGQGATEAFF
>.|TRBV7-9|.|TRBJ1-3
TGTGCCAGCAGCCACCTCGGGGGCAATTCTGGAAACACCATATATTTT
CASSHLGGNSGNTIYF
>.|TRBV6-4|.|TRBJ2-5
TGTGCCAGCAGTGACTCGCTCCAAGAGACCCAGTACTTC
CASSDSLQETQYF
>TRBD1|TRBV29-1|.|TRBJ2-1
TGCAGCGTTGCGAGGGCAGGGGGTGACAATGAGCAGTTCTTC
CSVARAGGDNEQFF
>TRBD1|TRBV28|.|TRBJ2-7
TGTGCCAGCAGTGCAGCCGGGACAGGTACATTGGAGCAGTACTTC
CASSAAGTGTLEQYF
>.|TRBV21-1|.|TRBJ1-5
TGTGCCAGCAGCAAAGTGTGGGACATCTATAGCAATCAGCCCCAGCATTTT
CASSKVWDIYSNQPQHF